The present TCR beta chain was sequenced within a study of T cells after yellow fever vaccination (dated by TCRdb to the late 2010s). For the study in its entirety: Libraries from fractions with low cell numbers were prepared with the SMART-Seq v4 Ultra Low Input RNA kit. To follow T-cell clones before and after primary and booster YFV17D yellow fever vaccination, bulk TCR alpha and beta repertoires were sequenced over time. Two healthy male donors, one aged 18 to 29 and one aged 30 to 40 years, made up the cohort. Blood samples were taken at several timepoints before and after primary and secondary immunization, and bulk PBMC replicates and cell subsets were isolated.

This clonotype was picked up a small number of times. Its antigen remains undetermined. No base qualities exist here, and no much larger clone lies one base off it. On the study overall, not on this receptor specifically: Because only two donors were included in the study, the extent to which the findings can be generalized is limited. Compared with the primary T-cell response, the secondary T-cell response was weaker but faster, peaking on day 5 rather than day 15. A small share of clonotypes was detected in both CD4 and CD8 compartments, with the overlap likely arising from convergent recombination. Computational filtering was needed because FACS-sorted repertoires could contain abundant contaminating clonotypes from the bulk population. After the booster, most of the clones that had expanded following primary vaccination were detected again (about 95% of CD4 and 80% to 90% of CD8), which suggests that memory was broadly maintained.

Reads for this sample came from an Illumina NovaSeq 6000. TCR cDNA was synthesized by 5'RACE template switching, through which a universal primer site and unique molecular identifiers were introduced. Priming for cDNA synthesis came from both the TCR alpha and TCR beta constant segments. Library amplification involved two PCR steps, and the second step added sample barcodes and sequencing adapters. Sequencing of the libraries was done on either Illumina HiSeq 2500 (2x100 bp) or NovaSeq (2x150 bp). As for the original processing: Demultiplexing of reads and collapsing into UMI consensus sequences were performed with MIGEC, and V(D)J alignment was carried out with MiXCR. Clonotypes responding to the vaccine were identified with edgeR on replicate PBMC samples, with the criteria of FDR below 0.01 and a log2 fold change above 5 up to day 15. Each bulk clonotype was labeled CD4 or CD8 based on which sequenced repertoire, CD4 or CD8, contained the clonotype at higher abundance. The raw public reads went through TCRdb reprocessing: fastp at Q25, MiXCR clone calling, in-frame beta chains kept. Rows with one shared CDR3 protein collapse into an entry with the most common genes and DNA. None of the V and J calls come from the authors' own analysis; TCRdb made them. Here the sample has a few hundred thousand distinct CDR3 sequences; around an eighth occur a single time. About 3% of the sample is in the top ten clones.

The treatment or condition tag for this specimen amounts to: live attenuated yellow fever vaccine strain. A standard Ficoll-Paque protocol was used to isolate PBMCs from peripheral blood. Dynabeads CD4 and CD8 positive selection kits were used to isolate CD4 and CD8 T-cell fractions. RNA was extracted with TriZol from bulk PBMCs, CD4 and CD8 fractions, and dextramer-positive and dextramer-negative fractions. V and J lose 0 bases and 5 bases, and a span of 5 bases separates them. The germline V gene provides CDR1 SGHTA and CDR2 FQGNSA. The CDR3 covers 13 residues, taking in both the cysteine and the phenylalanine. The sequence is cut down to CDR3 DNA, 39 bases in frame from base 1.

This clonotype originated in a man younger than 35 who received the YFV17D yellow fever vaccine. The specimen was CD4+ T cells sorted from PBMCs, collected 15 days after the yellow fever booster vaccination. This sequence uses TRBV7-2 and TRBJ1-5; no D segment can be confidently identified. The nucleotides read TGTGCCAGCAGCTTAGCCCTATATCAGCCCCAGCATTTT. It translates to CASSLALYQPQHF.